Here is one T cell receptor (beta chain) with its context. The antigen is undetermined. 60 Vbeta and 13 Jbeta primers were used in PCR. Profiling relied on immunoSEQ multiplex PCR, and the TCRdb table lists in-frame clones only, not all of them. The data hold more than 85,000 clones, with almost 70% observed a single time. These data belong to a study of cytomegalovirus exposure and HLA in healthy donors. Trimming shortened V by 2 bases and J by 6 bases, and 13 bases separated the two germline ends. Germline CDR1 is SGHTA and CDR2 is FQGTGA. The CDR3 totals 14 residues. Study results and limitations: In a later analysis, CMV-associated beta chains were mostly HLA-associated, it appeared. Reported findings show TCR beta sequences accurately forecast HLA-A and HLA-B alleles in most subjects. Reportedly, fewer N-insertions than the roughly 700-donor mean appeared in an Asian-associated ancestry cluster in a later analysis. Later on, a genetic analysis was performed. It linked a missense variant in DCLRE1C with V- and J-gene trimming of TCR beta.

The sequence derives from a man aged 30-40 years in good health and CMV-seronegative. V usage is TRBV7-3 and J usage is TRBJ1-1; D is perhaps TRBD1 (5 bases). The sample taken for sequencing was PBMCs. The DNA for the CDR3 is TGTGCCAGCAGCTTAGGGGGGGTCGGAGCTGAAGCTTTCTTT. Translation: CASSLGGVGAEAFF.